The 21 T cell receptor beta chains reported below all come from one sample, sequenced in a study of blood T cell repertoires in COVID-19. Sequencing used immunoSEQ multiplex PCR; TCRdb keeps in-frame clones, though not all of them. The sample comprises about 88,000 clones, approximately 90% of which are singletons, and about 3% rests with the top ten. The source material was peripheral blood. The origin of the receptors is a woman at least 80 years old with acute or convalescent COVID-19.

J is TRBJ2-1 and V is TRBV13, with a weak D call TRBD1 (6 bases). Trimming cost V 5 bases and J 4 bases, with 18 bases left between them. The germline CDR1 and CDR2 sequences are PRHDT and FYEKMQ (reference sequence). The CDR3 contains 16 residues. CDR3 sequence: CASSPLDRRHYNEQFF. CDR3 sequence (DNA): TGTGCCAGCAGCCCTCTCGACAGGCGCCATTACAATGAGCAGTTCTTC.

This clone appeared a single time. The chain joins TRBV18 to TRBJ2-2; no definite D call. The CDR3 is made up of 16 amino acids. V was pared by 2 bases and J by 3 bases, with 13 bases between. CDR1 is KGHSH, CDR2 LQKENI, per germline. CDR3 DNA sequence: TGTGCCAGCTCACCAGCCAGGTTAATGGACACCGGGGAGCTGTTTTTT. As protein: CASSPARLMDTGELFF.

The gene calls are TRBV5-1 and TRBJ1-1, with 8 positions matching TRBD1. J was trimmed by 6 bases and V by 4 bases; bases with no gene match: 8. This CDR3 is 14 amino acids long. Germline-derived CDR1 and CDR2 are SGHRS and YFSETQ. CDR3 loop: CASSALTGVAEAFF. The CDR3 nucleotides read TGCGCCAGCAGCGCCTTGACAGGGGTGGCTGAAGCTTTCTTT.

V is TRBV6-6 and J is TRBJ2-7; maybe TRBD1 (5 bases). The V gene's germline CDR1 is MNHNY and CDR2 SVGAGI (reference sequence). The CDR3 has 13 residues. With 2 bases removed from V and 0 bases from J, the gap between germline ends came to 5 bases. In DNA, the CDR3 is TGTGCCAGCAGTTACGACAGCTCCTACGAGCAGTACTTC. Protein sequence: CASSYDSSYEQYF.

Here the CDR3 reads CASGRDISNQPQHF. The CDR3 nucleotides are TGTGCTAGTGGTCGGGACATTAGCAATCAGCCCCAGCATTTT. This sequence joins TRBV12-5 and TRBJ1-5, with a weak D call TRBD1 (6 bases). This CDR3 is 14 amino acids long. V shed 5 bases and J shed 0 bases, with 8 bases lying between them. Germline V gives CDR1 LGHNT, CDR2 FRNRAP.

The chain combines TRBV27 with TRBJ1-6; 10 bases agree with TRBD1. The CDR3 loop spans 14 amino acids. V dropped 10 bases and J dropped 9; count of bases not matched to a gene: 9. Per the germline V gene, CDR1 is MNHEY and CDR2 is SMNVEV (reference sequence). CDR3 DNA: TGTGCCACCACGTGGGACAGGGGATCTTCACCCCTCCACTTT. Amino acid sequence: CATTWDRGSSPLHF.

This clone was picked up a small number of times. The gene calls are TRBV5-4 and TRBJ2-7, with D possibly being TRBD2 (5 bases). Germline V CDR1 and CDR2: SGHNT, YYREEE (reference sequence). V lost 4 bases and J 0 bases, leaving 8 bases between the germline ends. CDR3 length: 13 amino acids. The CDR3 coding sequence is TGTGCCAGCAGCCAGACTACCTCCTACGAGCAGTACTTC. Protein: CASSQTTSYEQYF.

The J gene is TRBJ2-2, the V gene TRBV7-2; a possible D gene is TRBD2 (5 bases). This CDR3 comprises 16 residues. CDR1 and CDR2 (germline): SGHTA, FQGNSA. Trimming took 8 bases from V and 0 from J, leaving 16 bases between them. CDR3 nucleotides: TGTGCCAGCCGCGGGCGGAGAATCTCGAACACCGGGGAGCTGTTTTTT. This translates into CASRGRRISNTGELFF.

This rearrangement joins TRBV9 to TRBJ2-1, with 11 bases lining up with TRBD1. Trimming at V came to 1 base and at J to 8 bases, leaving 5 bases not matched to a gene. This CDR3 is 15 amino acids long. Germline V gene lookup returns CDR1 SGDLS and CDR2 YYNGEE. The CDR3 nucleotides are TGTGCCAGCAGCGTAAGGGGACAGGGGGAGGATGAGCAGTTCTTC. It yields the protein CASSVRGQGEDEQFF.

The DNA of the CDR3 is TGTGCCAGCAGTGCGGGACAGGGAAACACTGAAGCTTTCTTT. Its translation is CASSAGQGNTEAFF. The chain joins TRBV6-4 to TRBJ1-1, with TRBD1 identical over 9 bases. V gave up 4 bases and J gave up 2 bases; unmatched junction bases: 2. Germline values: CDR1 MRHNA, CDR2 SNTAGT. The length of the CDR3 is 14 residues.

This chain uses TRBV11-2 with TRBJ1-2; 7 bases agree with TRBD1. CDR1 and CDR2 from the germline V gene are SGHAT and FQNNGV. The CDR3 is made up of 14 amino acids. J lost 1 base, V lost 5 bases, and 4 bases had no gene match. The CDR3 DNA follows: TGTGCCAGCAGCGTCGACAGGGATAACTATGGCTACACCTTC. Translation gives CASSVDRDNYGYTF.

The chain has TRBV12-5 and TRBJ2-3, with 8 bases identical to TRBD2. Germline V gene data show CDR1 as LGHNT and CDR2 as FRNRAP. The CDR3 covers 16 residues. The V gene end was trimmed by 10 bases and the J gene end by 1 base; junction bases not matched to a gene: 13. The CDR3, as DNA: TGTGCTACCTCCATGGGGGCGGGGGGAGGCACAGATACGCAGTATTTT. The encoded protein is CATSMGAGGGTDTQYF.

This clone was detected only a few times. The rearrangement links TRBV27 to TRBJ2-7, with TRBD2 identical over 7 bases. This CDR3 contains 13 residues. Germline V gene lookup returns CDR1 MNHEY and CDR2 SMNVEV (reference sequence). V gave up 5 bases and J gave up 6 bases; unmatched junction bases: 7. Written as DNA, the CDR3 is TGTGCCAGCAGTCCTACTAGCGCGGGCGAGCAGTACTTC. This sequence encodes CASSPTSAGEQYF.

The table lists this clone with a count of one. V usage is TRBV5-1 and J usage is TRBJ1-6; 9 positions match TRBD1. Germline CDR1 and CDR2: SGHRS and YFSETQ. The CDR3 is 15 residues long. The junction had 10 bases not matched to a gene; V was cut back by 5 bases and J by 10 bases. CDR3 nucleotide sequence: TGCGCCAGCAGTTCAGGGACAGGGCAAGGGTCACCCCTCCACTTT. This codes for CASSSGTGQGSPLHF.

CDR3 DNA sequence: TGTGCCAGTACCTTGAGGGGGACATCGAACACCGGGGAGCTGTTTTTT. Translated, it gives CASTLRGTSNTGELFF. This chain connects TRBV19 to TRBJ2-2; TRBD1 might be the D (6 bases). The CDR3 loop spans 16 amino acids. Trimming pared 7 bases from V and 0 bases from J, leaving 15 bases between. The germline gives CDR1 LNHDA, CDR2 SQIVND (reference sequence).

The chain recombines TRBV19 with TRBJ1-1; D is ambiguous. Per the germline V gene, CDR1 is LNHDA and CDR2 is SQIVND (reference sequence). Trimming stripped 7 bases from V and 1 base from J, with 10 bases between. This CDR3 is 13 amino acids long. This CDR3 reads CASIPLGNTEAFF. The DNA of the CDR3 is TGTGCCAGTATCCCCCTAGGGAACACTGAAGCTTTCTTT.

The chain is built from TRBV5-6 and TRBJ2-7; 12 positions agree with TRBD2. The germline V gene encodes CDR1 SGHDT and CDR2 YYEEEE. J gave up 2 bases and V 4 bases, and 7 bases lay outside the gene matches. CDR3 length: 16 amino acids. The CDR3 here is CASSHLLAGGPYEQYF. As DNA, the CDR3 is TGTGCCAGCAGCCATTTACTAGCGGGAGGCCCCTACGAGCAGTACTTC.

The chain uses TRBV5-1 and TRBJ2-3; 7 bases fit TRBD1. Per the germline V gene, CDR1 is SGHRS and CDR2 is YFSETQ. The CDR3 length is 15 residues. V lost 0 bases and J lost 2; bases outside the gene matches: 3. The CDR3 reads CASSLGQGFTDTQYF. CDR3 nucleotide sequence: TGCGCCAGCAGCTTGGGACAGGGTTTCACAGATACGCAGTATTTT.

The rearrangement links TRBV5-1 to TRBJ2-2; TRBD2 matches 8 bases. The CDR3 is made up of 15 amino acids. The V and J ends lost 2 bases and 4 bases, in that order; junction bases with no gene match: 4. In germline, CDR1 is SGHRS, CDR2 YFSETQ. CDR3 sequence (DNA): TGCGCCAGCAGCTTAGGGCTAGCGGGCACCGGGGAGCTGTTTTTT. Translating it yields CASSLGLAGTGELFF.

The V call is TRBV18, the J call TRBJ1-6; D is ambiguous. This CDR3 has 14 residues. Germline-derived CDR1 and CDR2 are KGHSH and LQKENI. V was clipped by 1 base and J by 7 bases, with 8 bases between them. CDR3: CASSPLGWNSPLHF. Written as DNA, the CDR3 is TGTGCCAGCTCACCACTCGGGTGGAATTCACCCCTCCACTTT.

Here the CDR3 DNA reads TGCGCCAGCAGCCAAGAGTTGTCAGTATATGGCTACACCTTC. Translating it yields CASSQELSVYGYTF. The chain has TRBV4-3 and TRBJ1-2; D ambiguous. Trimming took off 0 bases at V and 5 bases at J, with 10 bases between the two ends. CDR3 length: 14 residues. Germline V gene data show CDR1 as LGHNA and CDR2 as YSLEER.